This TCR beta chain came from a study of T cell responses to AZD1222 COVID-19 vaccine. In the study overall: Second-dose timings of about 4 or about 12 weeks were pooled.

Findings and caveats of the study: Baseline testing showed seropositivity in only six AZD1222 recipients. Within unmutated variant regions lay the reported targets of nearly half of spike-specific TCRs. Donor demographics were predominantly white British with a female majority; clonal diversity may be underestimated.

This clone was detected only once. As yet, its antigen is unknown. The V gene's germline CDR1 is LGHDT and CDR2 YNNKEL (reference sequence). The CDR3 runs to 16 residues. Trimming removed 1 base at V and 6 bases at J, with 16 bases between. Assay: immunoSEQ multiplex PCR; the TCRdb copy retains only in-frame clones and omits some. The data show roughly 150,000 clones, with over 75% seen just once and 6% to 8% held by the top ten. The chain joins TRBV3-1 (or the pseudogene TRBV3-2) to TRBJ2-1; a weak D match, TRBD2 (7 bases). The receptor comes from an adult in good health. Sequencing was performed on peripheral blood, taken on day 0 of AZD1222 vaccination. The CDR3 protein is CASSQVDRGGGNEQFF. DNA of the CDR3: TGTGCCAGCAGCCAAGTTGACCGAGGGGGGGGCAATGAGCAGTTCTTC.